This TCR beta chain was identified in a study of PD-1 blockade in classical Hodgkin lymphoma. Each and every patient relapsed after autologous stem cell transplantation, and patients got differing brentuximab vedotin exposure. The repertoire was sequenced with immunoSEQ multiplex PCR; TCRdb's copy has only in-frame clones and lacks some. The data contain approximately 58,000 clones, about 91% of them seen just once; the ten biggest clones take up about 10%. V lost 6 bases and J 8 bases, leaving 17 bases between the germline ends. This CDR3 spans 14 amino acids. CDR1 is SNHLY and CDR2 is FYNNEI in the germline V gene.

The receptor was derived from a human donor with classical Hodgkin lymphoma. The chain couples TRBV2 to TRBJ2-1; D not resolved. Sequenced material: peripheral blood mononuclear cells (PBMCs), taken before the second cycle of nivolumab. CDR3 in DNA: TGTGCCAGCAGGGCCCACAGTCGTGTCGATGAGCAGTTCTTC. Its protein is CASRAHSRVDEQFF.